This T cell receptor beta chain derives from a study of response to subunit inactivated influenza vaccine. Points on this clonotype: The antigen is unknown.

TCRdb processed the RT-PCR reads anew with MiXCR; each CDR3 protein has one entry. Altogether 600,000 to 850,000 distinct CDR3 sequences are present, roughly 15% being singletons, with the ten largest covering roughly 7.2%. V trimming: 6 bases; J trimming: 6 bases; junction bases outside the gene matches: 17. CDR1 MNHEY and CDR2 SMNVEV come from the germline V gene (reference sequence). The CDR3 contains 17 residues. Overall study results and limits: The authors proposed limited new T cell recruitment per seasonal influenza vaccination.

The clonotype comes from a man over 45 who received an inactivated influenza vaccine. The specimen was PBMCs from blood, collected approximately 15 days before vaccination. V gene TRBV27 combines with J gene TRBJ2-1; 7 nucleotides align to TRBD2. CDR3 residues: CASSSASTSAVFNEQFF. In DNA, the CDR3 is TGTGCCAGCAGCTCGGCCTCCACTAGCGCGGTTTTCAATGAGCAGTTCTTC.